These 2 T cell receptor beta chains share one sample of origin, sequenced in a study of PD-1 blockade in classical Hodgkin lymphoma (TCRdb year 2020). Sample time point, as interpreted from the label and publication: cycle 1 day 1 (C1D1), immediately before nivolumab initiation. All trial patients had relapsed after autologous stem cell transplantation, with cohorts A, B and C differing in prior brentuximab vedotin exposure. Libraries were built with the immunoSEQ multiplex PCR assay. TCRdb provides this immuneACCESS table in a form limited to in-frame rearrangements. Some clones are lacking; in checked studies, under half of them reflect an unresolved V gene, and why the rest are absent is not known. Here the sample has roughly 40,000 clones; 75% to 90% occur a single time. Of the sample, approximately 9.1% is held by the ten largest clones. Sequences were derived from peripheral blood mononuclear cells (PBMCs), sampled at baseline. Every receptor here comes from a human donor with classical Hodgkin lymphoma.

The chain links TRBV18 to TRBJ1-1; no definite D call. The V end was cut by 3 bases, the J end by 7 bases, with 9 bases between. The CDR3 is made up of 12 amino acids. The germline V gene has CDR1 KGHSH and CDR2 LQKENI. CDR3 DNA: TGTGCCAGCTCACCGGCGGCCGATGAAGCTTTCTTT. This gives the protein CASSPAADEAFF.

This clone came up once. As DNA, the CDR3 is TGTGCCAGCAGTCCCCGGGCAGGGAAATACGAGCAGTACTTC. Translation gives CASSPRAGKYEQYF. The V call is TRBV6-5, the J call TRBJ2-7, with TRBD1 as a possible D gene (5 bases). Trimming pared 5 bases from V and 4 bases from J, leaving 15 bases between. The CDR3 has 14 residues. CDR1 is MNHEY and CDR2 is SVGAGI in the germline V gene.